The clone carrying this TCR beta chain was counted many times. As yet, its antigen is unknown. Amplified material comprised TCR beta CDR3 regions derived from RNA transcripts. A first-round RT-PCR used HTBI primers, followed by a second-round multiplex PCR. TCRdb processed the multiplex PCR reads anew with MiXCR; each CDR3 protein has one entry. Among a few hundred thousand distinct CDR3 sequences, around 17% were seen once, and the ten largest hold 1.6%. Diagnosis was based on clinical symptoms, serum thyroxine, TRAb, thyroid ultrasound and orbital computed tomography. The data were obtained in a study of Graves' ophthalmopathy and Graves' hyperthyroidism. General study results and limits: Ophthalmopathy and stable hyperthyroidism were discriminated by a 13-signature model, with about 90% sensitivity and 81.08% specificity.

The CDR3 runs 16 residues. V gave up 1 base and J gave up 7 bases; unmatched junction bases: 11. Germline V lookup: CDR1 LNHNV, CDR2 YYDKDF (reference sequence). The J gene is TRBJ1-1, the V gene TRBV15; 8 bases align to TRBD1. Specimen: peripheral blood. This TCR came from a woman between 18 and 30 years old with Graves' ophthalmopathy. CDR3 residues: CATSRGPLTGESEAFF. For the CDR3, the DNA is TGTGCCACCAGCAGAGGCCCCTTGACAGGGGAAAGTGAAGCTTTCTTT. Full variable domain (missing parts from reference TRBV15 and TRBJ1-1): DAMVIQNPRYQVTQFGKPVTLSCSQTLNHNVMYWYQQKSSQAPKLLFHYYDKDFNNEADTPDNFQSRRPNTSFCFLDIRSPGLGDTAMYLCATSRGPLTGESEAFFGQGTRLTVV.